This record looks at one TCR beta chain sequence and its context. Its antigen is not identified. The data were obtained in a study of OX40 agonist ivuxolimab in advanced cancers. Produced via immunoSEQ multiplex PCR; TCRdb's table is partial and in-frame only. The top ten hold 0.5% of the sample, which has 75,000 to 100,000 clones, around 88% seen once. V gave up 5 bases and J gave up 8 bases, with 21 bases separating them. Germline-derived CDR1 and CDR2 are MNHNS and SASEGT. This CDR3 spans 15 amino acids. Findings of the study overall: Researchers report that CD8+ T cells had, on average, more expanded clones than CD4+. Some of the nonresponding patients also showed low levels of normalized T-cell clonal expansion. Among the lowest levels of clonal expansion were found in partial responders at 0.1-3.0 mg/kg.

The clonotype comes from an adult with an advanced solid tumor such as melanoma, head and neck, liver or kidney cancer. The starting material was CD4+ or CD8+ T cells sorted from blood, obtained in a trial of the OX40 agonist ivuxolimab. The chain links TRBV6-1 to TRBJ1-2; tentatively, D is TRBD1 (6 bases). CDR3 nucleotides: TGTGCCAGCAGTCCAAGGGGGTCTCTCGGGTCAGGCTACACCTTC. This sequence encodes CASSPRGSLGSGYTF.